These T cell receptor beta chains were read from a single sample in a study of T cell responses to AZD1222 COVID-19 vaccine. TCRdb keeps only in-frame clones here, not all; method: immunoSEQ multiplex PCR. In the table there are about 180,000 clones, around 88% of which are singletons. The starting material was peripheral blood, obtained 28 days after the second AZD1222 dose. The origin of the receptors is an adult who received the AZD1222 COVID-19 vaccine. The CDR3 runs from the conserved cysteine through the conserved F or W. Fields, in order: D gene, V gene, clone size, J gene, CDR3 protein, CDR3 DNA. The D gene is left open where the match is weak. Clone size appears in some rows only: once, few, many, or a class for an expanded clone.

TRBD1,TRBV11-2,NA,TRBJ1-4,CASSSLGQGNEKLFF,TGTGCCAGCAGCTCTCTGGGACAGGGTAATGAAAAACTGTTTTTT
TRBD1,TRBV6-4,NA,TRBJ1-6,CASTGQGAYNSPLHF,TGTGCCAGCACTGGACAGGGAGCCTATAATTCACCCCTCCACTTT
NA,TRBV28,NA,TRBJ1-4,CASSPRDGLEKLFF,TGTGCCAGCAGTCCCCGGGACGGCCTTGAAAAACTGTTTTTT
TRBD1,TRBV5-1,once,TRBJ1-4,CASSFRSTGIGLSTNEKLFF,TGCGCCAGCAGCTTCCGTTCGACAGGGATTGGACTTTCAACTAATGAAAAACTGTTTTTT
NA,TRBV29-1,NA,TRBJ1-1,CSVSPGISNTEAFF,TGCAGCGTATCACCGGGGATATCAAACACTGAAGCTTTCTTT
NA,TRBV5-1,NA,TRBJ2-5,CASSSQETQYF,TGCGCCAGCAGCTCGCAAGAGACCCAGTACTTC
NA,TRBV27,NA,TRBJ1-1,CASSYLGGGTEAFF,TGTGCCAGCAGTTACCTGGGGGGTGGCACTGAAGCTTTCTTT
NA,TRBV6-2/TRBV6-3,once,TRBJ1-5,CASSRLKIGPQHF,TGTGCCAGCAGCCGCCTCAAAATCGGGCCCCAGCATTTT
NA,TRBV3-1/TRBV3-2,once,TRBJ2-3,CASSQKSVSGTFTDTQYF,TGTGCCAGCAGCCAGAAGTCAGTATCAGGTACCTTCACAGATACGCAGTATTTT
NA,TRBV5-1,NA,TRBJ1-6,CASSLLPQSSYNSPLHF,TGCGCCAGCAGCTTACTCCCACAGAGCTCCTATAATTCACCCCTCCACTTT
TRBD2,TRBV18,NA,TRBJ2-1,CASSPSGGPGREQFF,TGTGCCAGCTCACCTAGCGGGGGGCCAGGTCGCGAGCAGTTCTTC
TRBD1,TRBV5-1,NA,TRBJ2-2,CASSLVGQGTVGELFF,TGCGCCAGCAGCTTGGTGGGACAGGGAACCGTCGGGGAGCTGTTTTTT
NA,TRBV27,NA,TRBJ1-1,CASRPDRNTEAFF,TGTGCCAGCAGACCCGACAGGAACACTGAAGCTTTCTTT
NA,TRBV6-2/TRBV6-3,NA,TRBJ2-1,CASSYTPGDNEQFF,TGTGCCAGCAGTTACACCCCAGGGGACAATGAGCAGTTCTTC
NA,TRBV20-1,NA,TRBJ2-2,CSAEDRWELFF,TGCAGTGCTGAAGACAGATGGGAGCTGTTTTTT
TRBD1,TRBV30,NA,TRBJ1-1,CAWSDRGRVTEAFF,TGTGCCTGGAGCGACAGGGGTAGGGTAACTGAAGCTTTCTTT
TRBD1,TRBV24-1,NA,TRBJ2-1,CATSEQGAVYNEQFF,TGTGCCACCAGTGAGCAGGGGGCCGTCTACAATGAGCAGTTCTTC